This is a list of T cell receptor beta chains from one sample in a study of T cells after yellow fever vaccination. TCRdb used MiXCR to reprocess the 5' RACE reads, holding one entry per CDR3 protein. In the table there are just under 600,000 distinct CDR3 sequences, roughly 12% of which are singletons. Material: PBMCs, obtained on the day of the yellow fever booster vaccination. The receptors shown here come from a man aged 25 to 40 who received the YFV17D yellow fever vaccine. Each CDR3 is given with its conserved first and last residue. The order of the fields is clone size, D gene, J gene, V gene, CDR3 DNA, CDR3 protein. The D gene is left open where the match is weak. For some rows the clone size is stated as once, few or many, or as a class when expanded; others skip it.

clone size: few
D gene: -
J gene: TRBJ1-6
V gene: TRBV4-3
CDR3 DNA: TGCGCCAGCAGCCAAGATGGGCATCTGTCACCCCTCCACTTT
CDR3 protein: CASSQDGHLSPLHF

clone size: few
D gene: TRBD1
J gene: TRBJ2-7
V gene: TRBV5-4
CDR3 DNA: TGTGCCAGCAGCCCTGGGCGACAGGGGGCGTTCTACGAGCAGTACTTC
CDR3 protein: CASSPGRQGAFYEQYF

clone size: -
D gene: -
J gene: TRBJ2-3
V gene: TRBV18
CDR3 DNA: TGTGCCAGCTCACCTGGGGGCGGTCGGGAAGATACGCAGTATTTT
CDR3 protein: CASSPGGGREDTQYF

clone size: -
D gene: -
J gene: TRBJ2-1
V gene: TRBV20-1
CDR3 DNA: TGCAGTGCTAGAGGACTCCTCAGCTCCTACAATGAGCAGTTCTTC
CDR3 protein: CSARGLLSSYNEQFF

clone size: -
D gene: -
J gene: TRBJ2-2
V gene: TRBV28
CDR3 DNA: TGTGCCAGCAGTATAATAACCCAGGGTTTGAGTACTAGCAACACCGGGGAGCTGTTTTTT
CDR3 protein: CASSIITQGLSTSNTGELFF

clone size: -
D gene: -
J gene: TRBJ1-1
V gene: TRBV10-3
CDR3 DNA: TGTGCCAGCCGGGGCTTCCAATTGAACACTGAAGCTTTCTTT
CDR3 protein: CASRGFQLNTEAFF

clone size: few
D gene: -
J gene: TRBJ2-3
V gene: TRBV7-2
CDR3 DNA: TGTGCCAGCAGCTTTCGTCCGGGAACGGGCACAGATACGCAGTATTTT
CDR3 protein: CASSFRPGTGTDTQYF

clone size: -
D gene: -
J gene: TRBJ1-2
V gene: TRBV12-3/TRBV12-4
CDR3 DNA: TGTGCCAGCAGTTTAGGGGGTAGAGGGGGCTACACCTTC
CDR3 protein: CASSLGGRGGYTF

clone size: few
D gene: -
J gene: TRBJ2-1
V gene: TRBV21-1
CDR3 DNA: TGTGCCAGCAGCAAGCACCGGGACAGGGGGTACAATGAGCAGTTCTTC
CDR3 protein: CASSKHRDRGYNEQFF

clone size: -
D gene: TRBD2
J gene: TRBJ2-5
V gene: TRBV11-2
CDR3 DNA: TGTGTCAGCAGCTTATGGGGTGATATGCGGGAGGGCCTAGGGGAGACCCAGTACTTC
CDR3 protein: CVSSLWGDMREGLGETQYF

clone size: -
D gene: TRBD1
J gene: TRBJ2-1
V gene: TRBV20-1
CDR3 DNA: TGCAGTGCTAGAACAAGCCGGGACAGGGGCTATGAGCAGTTCTTC
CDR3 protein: CSARTSRDRGYEQFF

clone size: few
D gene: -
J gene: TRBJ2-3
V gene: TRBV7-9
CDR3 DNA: TGTGCCAGCAGCTATATTGGTGATGTTGGGGATACGCAGTATTTT
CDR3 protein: CASSYIGDVGDTQYF

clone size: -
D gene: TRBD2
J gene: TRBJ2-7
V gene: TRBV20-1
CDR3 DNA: TGCAGTGCTTACCTAGCGGGAGGCAGCGAGCAGTACTTC
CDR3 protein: CSAYLAGGSEQYF

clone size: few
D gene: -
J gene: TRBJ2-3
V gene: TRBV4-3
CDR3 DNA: TGCGCCAGCAGCCCCCATCACACCTTAGATACGCAGTATTTT
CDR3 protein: CASSPHHTLDTQYF

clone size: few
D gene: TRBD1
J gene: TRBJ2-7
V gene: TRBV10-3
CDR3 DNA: TGTGCCATCAGCTCCGGGACAGAACTCTACGAGCAGTACTTC
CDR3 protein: CAISSGTELYEQYF

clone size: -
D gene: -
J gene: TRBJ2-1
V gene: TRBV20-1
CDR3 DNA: TGCAGTGCTCGAAAAGGGACCGTATACAATGAGCAGTTCTTC
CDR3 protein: CSARKGTVYNEQFF

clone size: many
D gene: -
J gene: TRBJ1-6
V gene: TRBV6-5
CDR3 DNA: TGTGCCAGCAGCCTAAGTCCGACAGTTTTTAATTCACCCCTCCACTTT
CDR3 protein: CASSLSPTVFNSPLHF

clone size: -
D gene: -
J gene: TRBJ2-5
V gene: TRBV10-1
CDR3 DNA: TGCGCCAGCAGTGATACGGGGACGGAGACCCAGTACTTC
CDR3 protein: CASSDTGTETQYF

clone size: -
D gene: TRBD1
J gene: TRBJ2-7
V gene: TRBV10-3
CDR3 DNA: TGTGCCACCGATAAGGGGACAGGGGTCGAGCAGTACTTC
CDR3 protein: CATDKGTGVEQYF

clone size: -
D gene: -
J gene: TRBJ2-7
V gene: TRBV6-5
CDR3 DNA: TGTGCCAGCAGTTACTCCGGGAGAGAGTACGAGCAGTACTTC
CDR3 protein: CASSYSGREYEQYF

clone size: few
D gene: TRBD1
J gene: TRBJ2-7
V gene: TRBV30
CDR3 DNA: TGTGCCTGGAGTGTACTCCGAGACAGGGTGGCCTACGAGCAGTACTTC
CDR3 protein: CAWSVLRDRVAYEQYF

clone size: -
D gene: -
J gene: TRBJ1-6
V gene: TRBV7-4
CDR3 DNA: TGTGCCAGCAGCTCGGCAACCCTCCACTTT
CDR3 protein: CASSSATLHF

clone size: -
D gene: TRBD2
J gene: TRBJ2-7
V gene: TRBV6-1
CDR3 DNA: TGTGCCAGCAGATCAGCCGGGACTAGCGGGAGACCAACCTACGAGCAGTACTTC
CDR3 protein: CASRSAGTSGRPTYEQYF

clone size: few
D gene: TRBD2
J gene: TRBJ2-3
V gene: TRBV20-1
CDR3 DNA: TGCAGTGCTAGGACTAGCGGGAGAAGTTTGATTAGCACAGATACGCAGTATTTT
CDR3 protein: CSARTSGRSLISTDTQYF

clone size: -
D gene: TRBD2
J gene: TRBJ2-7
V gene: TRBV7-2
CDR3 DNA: TGTGCCAGCAGCTTTGCAGCGGGAATTAGTAACGAGCAGTACTTC
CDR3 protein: CASSFAAGISNEQYF

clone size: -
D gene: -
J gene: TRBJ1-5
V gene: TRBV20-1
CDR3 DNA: TGCAGTGCTAGGAGGGACGGGGGCAATCAGCCCCAGCATTTT
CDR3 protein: CSARRDGGNQPQHF

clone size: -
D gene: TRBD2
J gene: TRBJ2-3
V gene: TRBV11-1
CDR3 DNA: TGTGCCAGCAGCGCGGGTGGTCTAGCGGGAGTCGACCGCACAGATACGCAGTATTTT
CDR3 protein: CASSAGGLAGVDRTDTQYF

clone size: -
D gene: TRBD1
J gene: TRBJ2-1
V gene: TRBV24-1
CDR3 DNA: TGTGCCACCAGTGATCCACAGGGGGGACAATATGAGCAGTTCTTC
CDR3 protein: CATSDPQGGQYEQFF

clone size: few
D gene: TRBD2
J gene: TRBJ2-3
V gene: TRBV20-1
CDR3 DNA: TGCACTCCGGGACTAGCGGAGGGGGGGGATACGCAGTATTTT
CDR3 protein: CTPGLAEGGDTQYF

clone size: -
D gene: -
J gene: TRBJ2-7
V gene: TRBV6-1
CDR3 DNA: TGTGCCAGCAGTGATATCCCCCGAAGGGGGGCGAACTACGAGCAGTACTTC
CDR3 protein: CASSDIPRRGANYEQYF

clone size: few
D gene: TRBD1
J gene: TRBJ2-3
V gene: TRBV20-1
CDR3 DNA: TGCAGTGCAAAGGTCCAGGGGGCAGATACGCAGTATTTT
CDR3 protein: CSAKVQGADTQYF

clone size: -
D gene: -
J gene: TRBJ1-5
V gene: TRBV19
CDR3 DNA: TGTGCCAGTAGTACGGGCTTCAATCAGCCCCAGCATTTT
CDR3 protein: CASSTGFNQPQHF

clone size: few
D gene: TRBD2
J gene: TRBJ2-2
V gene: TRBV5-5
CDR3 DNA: TGTGCCAGCAGCTTGAGGACTAGCGGTCTTGAGAGGGAGCTGTTTTTT
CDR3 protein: CASSLRTSGLERELFF

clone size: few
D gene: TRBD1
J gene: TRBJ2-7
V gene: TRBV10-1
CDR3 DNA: TGCGCCAGCAGTGAGTCGGCGGGACAGGGTCTCTACGAGCAGTACTTC
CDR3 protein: CASSESAGQGLYEQYF

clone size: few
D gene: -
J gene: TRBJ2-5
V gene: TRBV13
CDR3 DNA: TGTGCCAGCAGCTTAGGTCGGGGCCGAAGGGAGACCCAGTACTTC
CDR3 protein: CASSLGRGRRETQYF

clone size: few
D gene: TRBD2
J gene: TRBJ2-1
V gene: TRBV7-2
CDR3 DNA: TGTGCCAGCAGCCCCCAAGTCGTAGCGGGCCCATACAATGAGCAGTTCTTC
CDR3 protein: CASSPQVVAGPYNEQFF

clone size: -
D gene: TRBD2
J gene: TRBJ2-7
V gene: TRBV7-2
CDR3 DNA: TGTGCCAGCAGCACGACTAGCGGTCTCTCCGAGCAGTACTTC
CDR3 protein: CASSTTSGLSEQYF

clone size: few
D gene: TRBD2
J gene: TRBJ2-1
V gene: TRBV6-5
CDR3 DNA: TGTGCCAGCAATACCCAACGACTAGCGGGAGGGGGATACAATGAGCAGTTCTTC
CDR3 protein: CASNTQRLAGGGYNEQFF

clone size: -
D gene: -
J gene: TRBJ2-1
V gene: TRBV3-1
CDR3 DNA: TGTGCCAGCAGCCTTACTGGATCACTCTACAATGAGCAGTTCTTC
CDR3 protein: CASSLTGSLYNEQFF

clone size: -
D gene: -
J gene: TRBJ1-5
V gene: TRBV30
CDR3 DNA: TGTGCCTGGAGCCTCCGTGGCAATCAGCCCCAGCATTTT
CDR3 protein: CAWSLRGNQPQHF

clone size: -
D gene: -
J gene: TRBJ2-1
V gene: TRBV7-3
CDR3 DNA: TGTGCCAGCAGCCGCTTGAGGGGTGAGCAGTTCTTC
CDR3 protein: CASSRLRGEQFF

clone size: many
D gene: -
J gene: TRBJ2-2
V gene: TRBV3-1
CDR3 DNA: TGTGCCAGCAGCCAGACCGGGGAGCTGTTTTTT
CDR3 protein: CASSQTGELFF

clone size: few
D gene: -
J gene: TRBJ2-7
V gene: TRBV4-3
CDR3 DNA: TGCGCCAGCAGCCAATATTTGCAGGGTGCCTACGAGCAGTACTTC
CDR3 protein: CASSQYLQGAYEQYF

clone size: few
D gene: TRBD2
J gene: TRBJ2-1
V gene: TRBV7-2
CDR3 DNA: TGTGCCAGCAGCCCCCAGCGGGAGAACAATGAGCAGTTCTTC
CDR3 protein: CASSPQRENNEQFF

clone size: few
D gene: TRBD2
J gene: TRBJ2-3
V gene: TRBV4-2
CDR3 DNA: TGTGCCAGCAGCCCCTACGAGACTAGCGGGGACGTCGATACGCAGTATTTT
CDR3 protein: CASSPYETSGDVDTQYF

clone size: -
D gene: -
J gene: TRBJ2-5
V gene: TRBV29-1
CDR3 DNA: TGCAGCGTTCTTCCCGACCAAGAGACCCAGTACTTC
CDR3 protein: CSVLPDQETQYF

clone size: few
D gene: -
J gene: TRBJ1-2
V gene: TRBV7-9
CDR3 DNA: TGTGCCAGCAGTGGGGGTGCCTATGGCTACACCTTC
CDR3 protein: CASSGGAYGYTF

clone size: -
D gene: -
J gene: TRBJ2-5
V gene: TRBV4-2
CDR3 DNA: TGTGCCAGCAGCCAAGCTCAACAGCCACGCTACCAAGAGACCCAGTACTTC
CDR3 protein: CASSQAQQPRYQETQYF

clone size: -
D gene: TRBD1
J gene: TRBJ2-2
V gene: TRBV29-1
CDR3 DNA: TGCAGCGTTGAGAGACAGGGAACCGGGGAGCTGTTTTTT
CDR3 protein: CSVERQGTGELFF

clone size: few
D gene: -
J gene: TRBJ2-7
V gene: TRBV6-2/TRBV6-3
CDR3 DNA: TGTGCCAGCAGTTACCTACAGGACCTCTCCTACGAGCAGTACTTC
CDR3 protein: CASSYLQDLSYEQYF

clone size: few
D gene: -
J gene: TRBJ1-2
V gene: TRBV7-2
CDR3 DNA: TGTGCCAGCAGCTTAGTGGTGGGGGACTATGGCTACACCTTC
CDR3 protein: CASSLVVGDYGYTF

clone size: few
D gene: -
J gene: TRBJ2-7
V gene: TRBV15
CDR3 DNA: TGTGCCACCAGCAGAGATGTAGGAGACTACGAGCAGTACTTC
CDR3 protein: CATSRDVGDYEQYF